This T cell receptor (beta chain) came from a study of blood T cell repertoires in COVID-19. This table comes from immunoSEQ multiplex PCR, and its TCRdb copy is limited to in-frame clones, with some not included. The sample contains around 340,000 clones, 89% of which appear only once. This sequence was found in a woman in her sixties or seventies with COVID-19, enrolled during active disease. The specimen was peripheral blood.

The CDR3 nucleotides are TGTGCCAGCAGCTCAGACCACCAGGCTAATGAAAAACTGTTTTTT. It yields the protein CASSSDHQANEKLFF. The chain couples TRBV5-6 to TRBJ1-4, with D uncertain. Trimming pared 3 bases from V and 3 bases from J, leaving 12 bases between. The CDR3 runs to 15 residues. Per the germline V gene, CDR1 is SGHDT and CDR2 is YYEEEE.